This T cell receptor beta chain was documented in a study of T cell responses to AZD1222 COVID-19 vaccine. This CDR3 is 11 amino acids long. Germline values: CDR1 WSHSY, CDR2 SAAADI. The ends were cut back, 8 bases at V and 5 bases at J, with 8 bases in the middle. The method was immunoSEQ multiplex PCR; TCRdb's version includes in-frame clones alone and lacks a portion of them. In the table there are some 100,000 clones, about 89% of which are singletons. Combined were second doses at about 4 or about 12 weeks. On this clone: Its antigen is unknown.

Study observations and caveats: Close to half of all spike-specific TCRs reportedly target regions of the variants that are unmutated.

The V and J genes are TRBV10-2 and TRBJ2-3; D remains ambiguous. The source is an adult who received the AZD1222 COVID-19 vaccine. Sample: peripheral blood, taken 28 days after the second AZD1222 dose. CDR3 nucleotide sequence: TGCGCCAGCTATAAGGGAGATACGCAGTATTTT. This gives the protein CASYKGDTQYF.